The 14 T cell receptor beta chains below all came from one sample that was sequenced in a study of blood T cell repertoires in COVID-19 (dated by TCRdb to about 2020). The library was generated by the immunoSEQ multiplex PCR assay. Here the immuneACCESS table is served through TCRdb, limited to in-frame sequences with V and J called. Missing clones are a known gap in these copies; in checked studies unresolved V genes cover under half, and the rest lacks a known reason. Present in this sample are some 300,000 clones, approximately 89% of which were seen just once. The top ten clones comprise under 3% of the sample. Sequenced sample: PBMCs or T cells enriched from blood (not recorded which). The receptors were gathered from a woman between 45 and 65 years old who had been exposed to COVID-19.

V gene TRBV28 combines with J gene TRBJ2-1, with D possibly TRBD2 on 5 matching bases. V lost 5 bases and J 9 bases, leaving 32 bases between the germline ends. Germline CDR1 and CDR2: MDHEN and SYDVKM. The CDR3 extends over 19 amino acids. For the CDR3, the DNA is TGTGCCAGCAGTAAACGCCATACCAGAACGAAGAGGGCATCCGGTGAGCAGTTCTTC. This encodes CASSKRHTRTKRASGEQFF.

The V gene is TRBV30, the J gene TRBJ2-5, with D possibly matching TRBD2 (6 bases). Trimming cost V 2 bases and J 7 bases, with 23 bases left between them. The CDR3 sequence is 16 residues long. Germline V gene lookup returns CDR1 GTSNPN and CDR2 SVGIG (reference sequence). The CDR3: CAWSRGIRSREWTQYF. As DNA, the CDR3 is TGTGCCTGGAGTCGGGGGATCCGCAGTAGGGAATGGACCCAGTACTTC.

J is TRBJ1-1 and V is TRBV29-1; 12 nucleotides align to TRBD1. Germline assignment: CDR1 SQVTM and CDR2 ANQGSEA. There are 15 residues in the CDR3. V shed 8 bases and J 5 bases; nucleotides not matched to a gene: 12. DNA for the CDR3: TGCAGCACATCCGGGACAGGGGGCAGTTATACTGAAGCTTTCTTT. This codes for CSTSGTGGSYTEAFF.

The chain links TRBV28 to TRBJ2-5; D is perhaps TRBD1 (5 bases). Germline V gives CDR1 MDHEN, CDR2 SYDVKM. The CDR3 has 16 amino acids. V lost 6 bases and J 1 base, leaving 18 bases between the germline ends. In DNA, the CDR3 is TGTGCCAGCAGCCCAGAACCGCAGGGATTCCAAGAGACCCAGTACTTC. This gives the protein CASSPEPQGFQETQYF.

The rearrangement uses TRBV6-1 and TRBJ2-4; a weak D match, TRBD1 (7 bases). Germline V gene sequence: CDR1 MNHNS, CDR2 SASEGT. V lost 2 bases and J 7 bases, leaving 12 bases between the germline ends. This CDR3 has 14 residues. The CDR3 region is CASSESAGGNIQYF. DNA of the CDR3: TGTGCCAGCAGTGAATCGGCAGGGGGGAACATTCAGTACTTC.

The chain links TRBV5-1 to TRBJ2-1, with 12 bases aligning to TRBD2. Germline V lookup: CDR1 SGHRS, CDR2 YFSETQ. This CDR3 region has 18 residues. J gave up 0 bases and V 3 bases, and 7 bases lay outside the gene matches. CDR3 loop: CASSSGTSGSSSYNEQFF. CDR3 DNA sequence: TGCGCCAGCAGCTCCGGGACTAGCGGGTCGAGCTCCTACAATGAGCAGTTCTTC.

The CDR3 DNA reads TGCGCCAGCAGCTTCCCTAGCGGGGGGGCCTTTGAGCAGTTCTTC. It codes for CASSFPSGGAFEQFF. The rearrangement uses TRBV5-1 and TRBJ2-1; 12 bases fit TRBD2. After removal of 2 bases from V and 9 bases from J, the junction contained 6 bases not matched to a gene. This CDR3 is built from 15 residues. Germline V gene data show CDR1 as SGHRS and CDR2 as YFSETQ.

This chain joins TRBV7-9 and TRBJ2-3, with D possibly being TRBD2 (5 bases). V lost 5 bases and J 9 bases, leaving 21 bases between the germline ends. The CDR3 extends over 15 amino acids. The germline V gene has CDR1 SEHNR and CDR2 FQNEAQ (reference sequence). CDR3 DNA sequence: TGTGCCAGCAGCCCTCTAACGGGGTCAGCTTCGACGCAGTATTTT. Encoded protein: CASSPLTGSASTQYF.

In its sample, this clone was seen once. V gene TRBV6-5 combines with J gene TRBJ2-7; 7 nucleotides match TRBD1. The CDR3 is 12 amino acids. The junction had 4 bases not matched to a gene; V was cut back by 10 bases and J by 1 base. Germline CDR1 reads MNHEY; CDR2 reads SVGAGI. The CDR3 DNA reads TGTGCCACGGGGACAGTTTCCTACGAGCAGTACTTC. Amino acids: CATGTVSYEQYF.

This rearrangement joins TRBV25-1 to TRBJ2-7; 8 bases line up with TRBD1. Germline CDR1 is MGHDK and CDR2 is SYGVNS. The CDR3 runs to 13 residues. With V trimmed by 6 bases and J by 4 bases, 5 bases remained unmatched. Here the CDR3 DNA reads TGTGCCAGCAGGGACAGGGTTCGTTACGAGCAGTACTTC. This translates into CASRDRVRYEQYF.

The V and J genes are TRBV24-1 and TRBJ2-2; D is uncertain. The CDR3 runs to 14 residues. CDR1 and CDR2 from the germline V gene are KGHDR and SFDVKD. V lost 3 bases to trimming and J lost 1 base, with 5 bases between them. The CDR3 protein is CATSDTRNTGELFF. CDR3 in DNA: TGTGCCACCAGTGATACCAGGAACACCGGGGAGCTGTTTTTT.

The rearrangement uses TRBV11-3 and TRBJ2-3; tentatively, D is TRBD1 (5 bases). The CDR3 is made up of 15 amino acids. Germline V CDR1 and CDR2: SGHNT, YENEEA. V lost 2 bases and J lost 0, with 9 bases in between. The CDR3 loop is CASSLSQGSTDTQYF. CDR3 nucleotide sequence: TGTGCCAGCAGCTTATCCCAGGGAAGCACAGATACGCAGTATTTT.

The V call is TRBV4-1, the J call TRBJ2-7; 7 bases are a match to TRBD1. Germline V lookup: CDR1 MGHRA, CDR2 YSYEKL. V shed 0 bases, J shed 4 bases, and the junction held 3 bases outside the gene matches. This CDR3 comprises 14 residues. CDR3 sequence: CASSQDRGFYEQYF. The CDR3 DNA follows: TGCGCCAGCAGCCAAGACAGGGGGTTTTACGAGCAGTACTTC.

The chain joins TRBV29-1 to TRBJ1-2, with 7 bases matching TRBD1. The CDR3 runs 13 residues. Trimming took 6 bases from V and 2 from J; bases not matched to a gene: 6. CDR1 is SQVTM, CDR2 ANQGSEA, per germline. The CDR3 DNA is TGCAGCGTGATGACAGGGTTAAACTATGGCTACACCTTC. Amino acids: CSVMTGLNYGYTF.